Below, 8 T cell receptor beta chains from the same sample are listed, as sequenced in a study of cytomegalovirus exposure and HLA in healthy donors. The primer mix had 60 Vbeta and 13 Jbeta primers. TCRdb keeps only in-frame clones here, not all; method: immunoSEQ multiplex PCR. The table records approximately 170,000 clones, roughly 79% of them present only once. The source material was PBMCs. All receptors derive from a woman aged 40 to 49 in good health and CMV-seronegative.

The J gene is TRBJ1-5, the V gene TRBV30; possibly TRBD1 for D (6 bases). V shed 2 bases and J shed 2 bases, with 7 bases lying between them. The CDR3 sequence is 13 residues long. Germline assignment: CDR1 GTSNPN and CDR2 SVGIG (reference sequence). This chain's CDR3 is CAWSNRGNQPQHF. The CDR3, as DNA: TGTGCCTGGAGTAACAGGGGCAATCAGCCCCAGCATTTT.

The chain links TRBV15 to TRBJ1-5; D is perhaps TRBD1 (5 bases). CDR1 is LNHNV, CDR2 YYDKDF, per germline (reference sequence). This CDR3 is built from 16 residues. Trimming shortened V by 4 bases and J by 11 bases, and 24 bases separated the two germline ends. This chain's CDR3 is CATSTGTGAANQAQHF. As DNA, the CDR3 is TGTGCCACCAGCACCGGAACAGGAGCCGCGAATCAAGCCCAGCATTTT.

The chain carries TRBV6-5 and TRBJ1-1; 7 nucleotides match TRBD1. The V gene's germline CDR1 is MNHEY and CDR2 SVGAGI. V lost 6 bases and J lost 11; bases outside the gene matches: 6. The CDR3 sequence is 11 residues long. Written as DNA, the CDR3 is TGTGCCAGCAGCCAGACAGGGAGGGCTTTCTTT. Amino acids: CASSQTGRAFF.

The chain employs TRBV6-5 and TRBJ2-1, with 10 bases that match TRBD1. V lost 5 bases and J lost 4; bases outside the gene matches: 2. The CDR3 sequence is 14 residues long. Looked up from germline, CDR1 is MNHEY and CDR2 is SVGAGI. CDR3 DNA: TGTGCCAGCAGTCGGGACAGGGGATACAATGAGCAGTTCTTC. Amino acids: CASSRDRGYNEQFF.

V is TRBV19 and J is TRBJ2-3; D is uncertain. V dropped 2 bases and J dropped 6 bases, with 3 bases sitting between them. The CDR3 length is 11 residues. Germline CDR1 reads LNHDA; CDR2 reads SQIVND (reference sequence). The CDR3 DNA reads TGTGCCAGTAGTATACGGGATACGCAGTATTTT. Amino acid sequence: CASSIRDTQYF.

V gene TRBV5-6 combines with J gene TRBJ1-4, with TRBD1 as a possible D gene (5 bases). Per the germline V gene, CDR1 is SGHDT and CDR2 is YYEEEE. V was cut by 0 bases and J by 7 bases, with 16 bases left in between. CDR3 length: 16 residues. The CDR3 bases are TGTGCCAGCAGCTTGGAGCGGGGGGGTGAGGGTGAAAAACTGTTTTTT. Its translation is CASSLERGGEGEKLFF.

The sample holds a few counts of this clone. The rearrangement joins TRBV25-1 to TRBJ2-1; tentatively, D is TRBD1 (6 bases). This CDR3 has 14 residues. Germline lookup yields CDR1 MGHDK and CDR2 SYGVNS. V was clipped by 2 bases and J by 6 bases, with 11 bases between them. In DNA, the CDR3 is TGTGCCAGCAGTGAACGGGCCAGGGGCAATGAGCAGTTCTTC. It translates to CASSERARGNEQFF.

The chain is built from TRBV6-5 and TRBJ2-7; D may be TRBD2 (5 bases). V gave up 5 bases and J gave up 5 bases, with 19 bases separating them. Germline V CDR1 and CDR2: MNHEY, SVGAGI. The CDR3 extends over 15 amino acids. CDR3 sequence reads: CASSRLVGELDEQYF. The CDR3 DNA reads as TGTGCCAGCAGTCGCTTAGTGGGAGAATTGGACGAGCAGTACTTC.